Listed below are T cell receptor beta chains from one sample, sequenced in a study of PD-1 blockade in classical Hodgkin lymphoma. Assay used: immunoSEQ multiplex PCR; TCRdb lists only in-frame clones, some missing. The repertoire holds over 7,000 clones, with roughly 80% as singletons. This material consisted of CD4+ T cells from blood, taken at baseline. These receptors were obtained from a human donor with classical Hodgkin lymphoma. The CDR3 runs from the conserved cysteine through the conserved F or W. Not all rows give a size; the values are once, few, many and, for expanded clones, a class.

v_gene	abundance	j_gene	CDR3aa
TRBV5-1	NA	TRBJ2-1	CASSSAGYSYNEQFF
TRBV5-1	NA	TRBJ2-3	CASSLEGLAGIDTQYF
TRBV7-3	NA	TRBJ2-7	CASSLNRVHEQYF
TRBV18	NA	TRBJ2-7	CASSSRDMAYEQYF
TRBV28	once	TRBJ2-1	CASSFGTSSYNEQFF
TRBV19	NA	TRBJ2-3	CATSEDRGAADTQYF
TRBV11-2	NA	TRBJ1-1	CASSFDGKNTEAFF
TRBV6-5	NA	TRBJ2-7	CASSYGGMAYEQYF
TRBV14	NA	TRBJ2-3	CASSRLARPLDTQYF
TRBV5-6	NA	TRBJ1-1	CASSFSGRGRWTEAFF
TRBV11-3	NA	TRBJ1-2	CASSRLRTEGGYTF
TRBV11-2	NA	TRBJ1-1	CASSFGGAEEAFF
TRBV5-5	NA	TRBJ1-4	CASSQSPATNEKLFF
TRBV28	few	TRBJ2-5	CASSFRRVETQYF
TRBV5-6	NA	TRBJ1-5	CASSSRRAQPQHF
TRBV7-8	NA	TRBJ2-2	CASSLLGELFF
TRBV6-1	NA	TRBJ1-2	CASSEGSAGDYGYTF
TRBV6-1	NA	TRBJ1-4	CASSEQDLGKLFF
TRBV5-1	NA	TRBJ1-2	CASSFNLGQGGYTF
TRBV11-3	NA	TRBJ1-1	CASSLGTGRAFF
TRBV11-1	NA	NA	CASSLEAGPYEQYF
TRBV5-1	NA	TRBJ2-1	CASSPGQVGYNEQFF
TRBV4-1	NA	TRBJ2-5	CASSQAGQGAGTQYF
TRBV19	NA	TRBJ1-5	CASSTGDRPTEPQHF
TRBV30	NA	TRBJ2-5	CAWSVGRGETQYF
TRBV30	large	TRBJ1-2	CAWKAQGQGGYTF
TRBV10-3	NA	TRBJ2-2	CAISEAGGSNTGELFF
TRBV6-5	NA	TRBJ1-5	CASSSVGIGRSQPQHF